The sample holds one count of the clone carrying this T cell receptor (beta chain). Three rounds of nested PCR, following a modified ARM-PCR protocol, produced the TCRbeta library. TCRdb re-analysed the multiplex PCR reads in MiXCR, keeping a single row per CDR3 protein. Of approximately 130,000 distinct CDR3 sequences listed, about 66% were seen once; the top ten hold roughly 13%. RNA was extracted from bulk tissue without any cell sorting. The data were obtained in a study of tumor and adjacent non-tumor tissue in lung cancer. CDR3 length: 14 amino acids. Germline values: CDR1 DFQATT, CDR2 SNEGSKA (reference sequence). V was shortened by 2 bases and J by 7 bases, with 17 bases between the two germline ends.

This sequence was found in a man aged 25-45 years with non-small cell lung cancer. The sequenced sample was lung tumor tissue. The rearrangement links TRBV20-1 to TRBJ2-5; maybe TRBD1 (7 bases). The CDR3 DNA sequence: TGCAGTGCTAGATCGGGACAGTTGGGGGGGACCCAGTACTTC. It yields the protein CSARSGQLGGTQYF.